The clone carrying this TCR beta chain turned up a few times. Its antigen is not identified. The CDR3 has 14 amino acids. CDR1 and CDR2 from the germline V gene are MNHEY and SMNVEV (reference sequence). Trimming cost V 5 bases and J 4 bases, with 13 bases left between them. This entry is derived from a study of T cell repertoires in cytomegalovirus infection. Study details: An indication of both CMV infection and matching HLA type came from public TCR beta signatures.

TCRdb re-called the reads with MiXCR, one entry per CDR3 protein. The table has approximately 770,000 distinct CDR3 sequences, about 29% seen once. Study-level findings and limits: Summed frequency of shared TCR beta families picked out CMV carriers who also had the relevant HLA.

The TCR originated in a human donor in good health (CMV status not recorded). Some clones in this sample may be carry-over from other donors' samples. This chain connects TRBV27 to TRBJ2-3; the D gene is possibly TRBD1 (6 bases). The sample was cultured CD8+ T cells from PBMCs, taken from culture after CMV antigen stimulation. Here the CDR3 DNA reads TGTGCCAGCAGTGGGCCTGGACAGTCAGATACGCAGTATTTT. The encoded protein is CASSGPGQSDTQYF.